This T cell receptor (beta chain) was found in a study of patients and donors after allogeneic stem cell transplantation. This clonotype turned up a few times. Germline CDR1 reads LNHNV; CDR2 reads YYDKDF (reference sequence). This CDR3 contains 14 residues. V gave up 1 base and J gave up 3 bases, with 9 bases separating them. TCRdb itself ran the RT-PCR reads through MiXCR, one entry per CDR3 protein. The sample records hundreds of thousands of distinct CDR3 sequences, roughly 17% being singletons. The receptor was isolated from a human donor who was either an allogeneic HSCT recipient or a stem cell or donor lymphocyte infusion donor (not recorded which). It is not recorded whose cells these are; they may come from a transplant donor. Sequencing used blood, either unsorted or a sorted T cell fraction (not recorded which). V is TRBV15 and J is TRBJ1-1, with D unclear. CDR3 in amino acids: CATSRARVDTEAFF. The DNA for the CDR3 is TGTGCCACCAGCAGAGCTCGAGTGGACACTGAAGCTTTCTTT. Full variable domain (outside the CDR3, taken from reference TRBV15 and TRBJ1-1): DAMVIQNPRYQVTQFGKPVTLSCSQTLNHNVMYWYQQKSSQAPKLLFHYYDKDFNNEADTPDNFQSRRPNTSFCFLDIRSPGLGDTAMYLCATSRARVDTEAFFGQGTRLTVV.